A few counts support the clone carrying this TCR beta chain. TCRdb used MiXCR to reprocess the 5' RACE reads, holding one entry per CDR3 protein. The sample carries 250,000 to 300,000 distinct CDR3 sequences, about 8% recorded once. The record originates from a study of identical twins. These data are also associated with another study on yellow fever vaccine responses in identical twins. That paper notes: Twins reportedly mounted vaccine T cell responses that seemed partly convergent, partly personalized.

The source of this sequence is a woman under 30 in good health. Specimen: CD8+ T cells sorted from blood.

The CDR3 loop reads CAIKTPGQGYNEQFF. DNA for the CDR3: TGTGCCATCAAGACCCCGGGACAGGGGTACAATGAGCAGTTCTTC. The chain recombines TRBV10-3 with TRBJ2-1; 10 positions agree with TRBD1. Losses at the gene ends were 7 bases for V and 4 bases for J; bases not matched to a gene: 7. The V gene's germline CDR1 is ENHRY and CDR2 SYGVKD. The CDR3 contains 15 residues.